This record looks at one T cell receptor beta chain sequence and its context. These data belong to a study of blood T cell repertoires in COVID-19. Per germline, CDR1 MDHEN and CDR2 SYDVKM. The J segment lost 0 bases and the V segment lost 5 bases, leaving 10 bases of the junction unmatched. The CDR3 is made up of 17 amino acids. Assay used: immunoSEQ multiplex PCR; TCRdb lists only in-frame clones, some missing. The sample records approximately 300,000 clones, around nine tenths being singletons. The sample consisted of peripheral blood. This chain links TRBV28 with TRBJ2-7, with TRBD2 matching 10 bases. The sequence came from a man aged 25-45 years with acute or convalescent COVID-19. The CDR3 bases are TGTGCCAGCAGTAACGGACTAGCGGCTTCCTTCTCCTACGAGCAGTACTTC. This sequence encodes CASSNGLAASFSYEQYF.